The rows below give T cell receptor beta chains drawn from one sample of a study of cytomegalovirus exposure and HLA in healthy donors. The protocol was immunoSEQ multiplex PCR, while the TCRdb copy is restricted to in-frame clones and leaves out a portion. The top ten clones hold roughly 1.9% of a sample with some 180,000 clones, approximately 70% of them seen once. Sequenced input: PBMCs. These receptor sequences come from a woman aged 25-40 years in good health and CMV-seronegative. CDR3s include the opening cysteine and the closing phenylalanine or tryptophan. The D gene is left open where the match is weak. Rows give clone size only sometimes, using once, few, many, or a class for an expanded clone.

clone size	V gene	J gene	D gene	CDR3 protein	CDR3 DNA
-	TRBV18	TRBJ1-1	-	CASSQTGSLNTEAFF	TGTGCCAGCTCACAAACGGGGAGCCTGAACACTGAAGCTTTCTTT
-	TRBV5-5	TRBJ2-7	TRBD1	CASSRSPGTVYEQYF	TGTGCCAGCAGCAGAAGTCCCGGGACAGTCTACGAGCAGTACTTC
-	TRBV7-9	TRBJ2-7	TRBD1	CASSLAFRGPYEQYF	TGTGCCAGCAGCTTAGCGTTCAGGGGGCCCTACGAGCAGTACTTC
once	TRBV11-2	TRBJ2-7	TRBD1	CASSFGTGNEQYF	TGTGCCAGCAGCTTCGGGACAGGTAACGAGCAGTACTTC
-	TRBV29-1	TRBJ2-3	TRBD2	CSVEVGLDPDTQYF	TGCAGCGTTGAAGTGGGACTAGACCCGGATACGCAGTATTTT
once	TRBV10-1	TRBJ1-1	-	CASSPNRVAAFF	TGCGCCAGCAGTCCTAACAGGGTCGCAGCTTTCTTT
-	TRBV6-1	TRBJ2-7	-	CASSEDAGQRDYEQYF	TGTGCCAGCAGTGAAGATGCGGGACAGCGAGACTACGAGCAGTACTTC
-	TRBV7-3	TRBJ2-1	-	CASSLRGAEAGFYNEQFF	TGTGCCAGCAGCTTACGCGGGGCCGAAGCGGGCTTTTACAATGAGCAGTTCTTC
-	TRBV27	TRBJ2-7	-	CASSPWSGYTYEQYF	TGTGCCAGCAGTCCTTGGTCAGGTTATACCTACGAGCAGTACTTC
few	TRBV5-4	TRBJ2-7	-	CASSFPGGDEQYF	TGTGCCAGCAGCTTTCCGGGGGGCGACGAGCAGTACTTC